This T cell receptor beta chain was captured by sequencing in a study of cytomegalovirus exposure and HLA in healthy donors. On the study more broadly: As an earlier analysis found, around 170 million T cells yielded fewer than 130 million unique TCR beta sequences. General study results and limits: Earlier results showed most TCR beta V segments being productive about 87% or about 30% of the time.

The CDR3 contains 14 residues. Trimming took 5 bases from V and 7 from J; bases not matched to a gene: 5. CDR1 is SGHNT, CDR2 YYREEE, per germline (reference sequence). On this clone itself: The antigen is undetermined.

The PCR was carried out with 60 Vbeta primers and 13 Jbeta primers. Measured with immunoSEQ multiplex PCR; TCRdb has only the in-frame clones, and not every one. Of roughly 99,000 clones listed, less than 85% are singletons. Specimen: PBMCs. This TCR came from a young man in good health and CMV-seronegative. The rearrangement uses TRBV5-4 and TRBJ1-6, with 8 bases matching TRBD1. For the CDR3, the DNA is TGTGCCAGCAGATTTCAGGGGGCCAATTCACCCCTCCACTTT. Amino acids: CASRFQGANSPLHF.